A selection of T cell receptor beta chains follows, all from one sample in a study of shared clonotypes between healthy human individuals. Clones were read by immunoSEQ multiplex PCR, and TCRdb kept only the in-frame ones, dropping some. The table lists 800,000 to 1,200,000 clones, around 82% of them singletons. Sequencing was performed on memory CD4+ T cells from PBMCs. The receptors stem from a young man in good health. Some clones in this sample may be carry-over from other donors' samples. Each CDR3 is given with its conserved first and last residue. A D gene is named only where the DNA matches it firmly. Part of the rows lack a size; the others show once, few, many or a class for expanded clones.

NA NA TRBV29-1 CSVEGLTGTDTQYF
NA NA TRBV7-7 CASSLDRAGELFF
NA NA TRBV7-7 CASSLEERNTEAFF
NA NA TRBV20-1 CSVARDTEAFF
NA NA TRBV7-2 CASSPRSGPYGYTF
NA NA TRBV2 CASGRDTNTGELFF
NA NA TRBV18 CASSPPQGVRNTIYF
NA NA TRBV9 CASSVANSRDTQYF
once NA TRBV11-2 CASSLGVEINEQFF
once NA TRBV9 CASSVGSGEQPQHF
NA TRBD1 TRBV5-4 CASSLGDRGSGANVLTF
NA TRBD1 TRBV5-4 CASSLPGQGMVGTQYF
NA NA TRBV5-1 CASSLAASGAPYEQYF
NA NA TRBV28 CASSPHGVNEKLFF
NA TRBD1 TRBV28 CASSQGGLYGYTF
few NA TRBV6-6 CASRQQGVNYGYTF
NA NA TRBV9 CASSVGGHHSTDTQYF
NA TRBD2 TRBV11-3 CASSLVPTSGSSYNEQFF
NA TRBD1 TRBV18 CASSPDRGRFEQYF
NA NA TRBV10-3 CAISASPNQETQYF
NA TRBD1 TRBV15 CATKRDRGGQPQHF
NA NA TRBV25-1 CASSESASWQKNTEAFF
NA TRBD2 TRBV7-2 CASSGRTSGGGELFF
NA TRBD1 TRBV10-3 CAISEGTGAGGELFF
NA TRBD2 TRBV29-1 CSVEGGASGNYNEQFF